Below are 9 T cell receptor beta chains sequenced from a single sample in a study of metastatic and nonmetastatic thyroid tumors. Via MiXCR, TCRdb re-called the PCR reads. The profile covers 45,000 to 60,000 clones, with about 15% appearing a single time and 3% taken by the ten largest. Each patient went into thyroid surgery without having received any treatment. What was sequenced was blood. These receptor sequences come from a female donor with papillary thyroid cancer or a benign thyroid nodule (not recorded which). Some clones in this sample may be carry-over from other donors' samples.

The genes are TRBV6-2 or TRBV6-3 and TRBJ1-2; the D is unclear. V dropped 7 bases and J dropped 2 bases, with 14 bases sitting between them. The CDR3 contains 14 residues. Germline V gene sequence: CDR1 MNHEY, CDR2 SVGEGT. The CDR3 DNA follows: TGTGCCAGCACTTTAATGCCGGGGAACTATGGCTACACCTTC. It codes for CASTLMPGNYGYTF.

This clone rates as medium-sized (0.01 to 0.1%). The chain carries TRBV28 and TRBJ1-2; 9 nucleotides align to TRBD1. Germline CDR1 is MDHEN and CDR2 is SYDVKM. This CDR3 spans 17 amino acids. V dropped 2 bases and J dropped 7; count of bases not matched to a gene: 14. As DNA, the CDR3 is TGTGCCAGCAGTTTAATAGGTTGGACAGGGGACGGTCCTGGCTACACCTTC. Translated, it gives CASSLIGWTGDGPGYTF.

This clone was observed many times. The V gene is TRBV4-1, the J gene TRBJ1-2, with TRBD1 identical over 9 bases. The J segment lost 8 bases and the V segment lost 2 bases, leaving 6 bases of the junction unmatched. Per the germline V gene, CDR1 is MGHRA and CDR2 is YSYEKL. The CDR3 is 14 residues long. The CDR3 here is CASSQLQGAGGYTF. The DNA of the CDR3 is TGCGCCAGCAGCCAACTACAGGGGGCCGGCGGCTACACCTTC.

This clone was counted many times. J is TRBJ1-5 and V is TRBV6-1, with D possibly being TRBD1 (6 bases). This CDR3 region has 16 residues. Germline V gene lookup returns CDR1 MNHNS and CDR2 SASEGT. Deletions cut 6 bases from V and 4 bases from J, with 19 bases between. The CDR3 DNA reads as TGTGCCAGCAGATACCTTACAGGGCTAAGGAATCAGCCCCAGCATTTT. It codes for CASRYLTGLRNQPQHF.

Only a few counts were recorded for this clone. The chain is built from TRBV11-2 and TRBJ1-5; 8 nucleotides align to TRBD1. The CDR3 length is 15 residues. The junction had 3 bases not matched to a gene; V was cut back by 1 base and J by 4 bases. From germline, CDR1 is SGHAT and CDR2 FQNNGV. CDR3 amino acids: CASSLARGRNQPQHF. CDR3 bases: TGTGCCAGCAGCTTAGCCAGGGGGCGAAATCAGCCCCAGCATTTT.

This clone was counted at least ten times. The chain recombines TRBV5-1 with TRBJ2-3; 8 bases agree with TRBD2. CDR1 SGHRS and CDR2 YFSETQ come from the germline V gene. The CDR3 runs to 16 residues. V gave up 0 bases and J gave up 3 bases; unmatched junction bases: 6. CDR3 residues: CASSLAPGGGTDTQYF. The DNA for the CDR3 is TGCGCCAGCAGCTTGGCTCCGGGAGGGGGGACAGATACGCAGTATTTT.

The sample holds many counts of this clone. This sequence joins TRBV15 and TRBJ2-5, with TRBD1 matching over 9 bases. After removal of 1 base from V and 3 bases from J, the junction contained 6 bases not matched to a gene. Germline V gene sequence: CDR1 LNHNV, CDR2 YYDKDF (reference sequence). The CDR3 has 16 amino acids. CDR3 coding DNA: TGTGCCACCAGCAGAGGGGACAGGGAGGGGAAAGAGACCCAGTACTTC. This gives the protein CATSRGDREGKETQYF.

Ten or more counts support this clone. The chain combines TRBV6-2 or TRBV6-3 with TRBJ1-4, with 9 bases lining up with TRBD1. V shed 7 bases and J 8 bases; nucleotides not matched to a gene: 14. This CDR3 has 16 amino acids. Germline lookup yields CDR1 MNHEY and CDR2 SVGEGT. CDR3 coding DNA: TGTGCCAGCACCAAGCCCGGGGGACAGGGACCCGAAAAACTGTTTTTT. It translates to CASTKPGGQGPEKLFF.

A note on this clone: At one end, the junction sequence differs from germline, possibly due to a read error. CDR3 sequence (DNA): TGTGCCACCATCAGAAAGCAGATATCCGGGAGAGCCACAGATACGCAGTATTTT. Its translation: CATIRKQISGRATDTQYF. The J gene is TRBJ2-3, the V gene TRBV15; TRBD2 might be the D (6 bases). The CDR3 extends over 18 amino acids. CDR1 and CDR2 from the germline V gene are LNHNV and YYDKDF (reference sequence).